Listed here is a single T cell receptor (beta chain). These data originate in a study of cytomegalovirus exposure and HLA in healthy donors. Unmatched junction bases numbered 14, after V lost 3 bases and J lost 5 bases. In germline, CDR1 is SGHTA, CDR2 FQGNSA. The CDR3 consists of 17 residues. The PCR made use of 60 Vbeta and 13 Jbeta primers. Sequenced by immunoSEQ multiplex PCR; TCRdb stores in-frame clones only, minus some. The sample has 100,000 to 150,000 clones; about three quarters are singletons. The receptor was derived from a human donor in good health. The chain is built from TRBV7-2 and TRBJ2-5; 8 nucleotides agree with TRBD2. Sample: PBMCs. This CDR3 is CASSLGTITSGGETQYF. The CDR3 DNA reads TGTGCCAGCAGCTTGGGGACTATTACTAGCGGAGGGGAGACCCAGTACTTC.